Included here is one T cell receptor (beta chain) sequence, with context. Its antigen remains unidentified. This sample was taken from a study of monozygotic twins with inflammatory bowel disease. The study, taken as a whole, reports: Immunosuppressive treatments were not uniform, and this may have added variability to patient repertoires. For IBD, no single strong associated signal or clonotype was supported.

The CDR3 is made up of 13 amino acids. Germline V gene data show CDR1 as SGHTA and CDR2 as FQGTGA. cDNA for each sample came from eight separate reactions. Each UMI harboured a 6-nucleotide sample barcode and was appended via template switching. Following a re-call of the 5' RACE reads, TCRdb has one entry per CDR3 protein and lacks DNA. This sample contains about 380,000 distinct CDR3 sequences. The sample was blood. The rearrangement uses TRBV7-3 and TRBJ1-1; TCRdb reports TRBD1, a call that lacks DNA to check it against. The clonotype comes from a human donor with ulcerative colitis or Crohn's disease, or a healthy co-twin of an affected twin (not recorded which). The chain's CDR3 is CASSSPGSTEAFF.